This T cell receptor (beta chain) was identified during a study of blood T cell repertoires in COVID-19. At the level of the study: Some COVID-19 samples were acute and others convalescent; all came from the United States, Italy and Spain. T cells, B-cell-depleted T cells, or PBMCs supplied cDNA or gDNA.

Germline loops: CDR1 SGHNT, CDR2 YYREEE (reference sequence). The CDR3 loop spans 13 amino acids. The junction had 13 bases not matched to a gene; V was cut back by 3 bases and J by 13 bases. Assay used: immunoSEQ multiplex PCR; TCRdb lists only in-frame clones, some missing. The sample consists of fewer than 130,000 clones, 76% of them appearing once. The chain joins TRBV5-4 to TRBJ2-7; 7 bases align to TRBD1. The sample consisted of peripheral blood. This sequence was found in a woman at least 80 years old with acute or convalescent COVID-19. The CDR3 coding sequence is TGTGCCAGCAGCTCAGACGAGACCGACAGGGTCTACTTC. Amino acid sequence: CASSSDETDRVYF.